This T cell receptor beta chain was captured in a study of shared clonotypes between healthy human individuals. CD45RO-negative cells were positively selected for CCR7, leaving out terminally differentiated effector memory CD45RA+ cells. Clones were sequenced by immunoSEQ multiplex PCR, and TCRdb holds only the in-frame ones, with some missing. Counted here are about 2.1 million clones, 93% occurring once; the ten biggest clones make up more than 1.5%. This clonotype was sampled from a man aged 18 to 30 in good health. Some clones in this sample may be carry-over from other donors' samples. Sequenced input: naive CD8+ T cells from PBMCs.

The CDR3 nucleotides read TGTGCCAGCAGCGACACCAGGGGGACCAACTATGGCTACACCTTC. Protein sequence: CASSDTRGTNYGYTF. V is TRBV7-9 and J is TRBJ1-2, with TRBD1 matching over 7 bases. Germline loops: CDR1 SEHNR, CDR2 FQNEAQ (reference sequence). V was pared by 5 bases and J by 2 bases, with 8 bases of the junction left unmatched. The CDR3 consists of 15 residues.